This T cell receptor beta chain emerged from a study of blood T cell repertoires in COVID-19. Study in general: Acute and convalescent COVID-19 samples came from the United States, Italy and Spain. T cells, B-cell-depleted T cells, or PBMCs provided the cDNA or gDNA that served as material.

Per germline, CDR1 ENHRY and CDR2 SYGVKD. The length of the CDR3 is 14 residues. Deletions cut 10 bases from V and 0 bases from J, with 15 bases between. The data were produced by immunoSEQ multiplex PCR, yet TCRdb's version contains in-frame clones alone and is incomplete. The sample shows approximately 94,000 clones, just over 90% of them seen only once. This clone was detected once. The sequenced sample was peripheral blood. This TCR was recovered from a man aged 45-65 years with active COVID-19. J is TRBJ1-1 and V is TRBV10-3; TRBD1 is a possible D gene (5 bases). The CDR3 loop reads CATKTGTMNTEAFF. CDR3 DNA sequence: TGTGCCACTAAAACAGGTACTATGAACACTGAAGCTTTCTTT.